This T cell receptor (beta chain) is from a study of shared clonotypes between healthy human individuals. Study observations and caveats: Shared clonotypes: about 4.6% naive CD4, roughly 3.8% naive CD8, about 2.5% memory CD4, approximately 0.4% memory CD8. Shared clonotypes across all four donors exceeded non-shared ones in generation probability.

Measured with immunoSEQ multiplex PCR; TCRdb has only the in-frame clones, and not every one. Counted here are some 2,500,000 clones, 93% occurring once; the ten biggest clones make up 0.36%. Trimming cost V 4 bases and J 7 bases; bases outside gene matches: 8. From germline, CDR1 is SGHTA and CDR2 FQGNSA. CDR3 size: 15 residues. For this clone: The antigen remains unidentified.

The chain couples TRBV7-2 to TRBJ1-4, with 8 positions matching TRBD1. The origin of this receptor is a young man in good health. Some clones in this sample may be carry-over from other donors' samples. The specimen sequenced was naive CD4+ T cells from PBMCs. Subset noted: CD45RA+ positively selected. Written as DNA, the CDR3 is TGTGCCAGCAGCTCGCAGGGGGCGTCGACTGAAAAACTGTTTTTT. It specifies CASSSQGASTEKLFF. Together with reference TRBV7-2 and TRBJ1-4, the CDR3 gives the full variable domain: GAGVSQSPSNKVTEKGKDVELRCDPISGHTALYWYRQSLGQGLEFLIYFQGNSAPDKSGLPSDRFSAERTGGSVSTLTIQRTQQEDSAVYLCASSSQGASTEKLFFGSGTQLSVL.